Here is one T cell receptor beta chain with its context. Study processing details: Quantification of nucleated cells was approximated via reference gene primer amplification. The assay was immunoSEQ multiplex PCR, and TCRdb's table has in-frame clones only and misses some. Clone size and V and J calls were adopted from that table, with D and trimming inferred from the DNA. This sample yields over 100,000 clones, of which approximately 78% are seen a single time; 9.5% to 10% belongs to the top ten. This entry is derived from a study of blood T cell repertoires in COVID-19. Study-wide background: Samples of COVID-19 (acute and convalescent) were obtained from the United States, Italy and Spain. T cells, B-cell-depleted T cells, or PBMCs provided the cDNA or gDNA that served as material.

V shed 3 bases and J 0 bases; nucleotides not matched to a gene: 8. The CDR3 contains 17 residues. Per the germline V gene, CDR1 is SGHTA and CDR2 is FQGNSA. V gene TRBV7-2 combines with J gene TRBJ2-4, with 7 nucleotides matching TRBD2. The clonotype originates from a man in his sixties with active or convalescent COVID-19. The source material was peripheral blood. CDR3 sequence reads: CASSFTSGTLAKNIQYF. The CDR3 DNA follows: TGTGCCAGCAGCTTTACGAGCGGGACCCTAGCCAAAAACATTCAGTACTTC.